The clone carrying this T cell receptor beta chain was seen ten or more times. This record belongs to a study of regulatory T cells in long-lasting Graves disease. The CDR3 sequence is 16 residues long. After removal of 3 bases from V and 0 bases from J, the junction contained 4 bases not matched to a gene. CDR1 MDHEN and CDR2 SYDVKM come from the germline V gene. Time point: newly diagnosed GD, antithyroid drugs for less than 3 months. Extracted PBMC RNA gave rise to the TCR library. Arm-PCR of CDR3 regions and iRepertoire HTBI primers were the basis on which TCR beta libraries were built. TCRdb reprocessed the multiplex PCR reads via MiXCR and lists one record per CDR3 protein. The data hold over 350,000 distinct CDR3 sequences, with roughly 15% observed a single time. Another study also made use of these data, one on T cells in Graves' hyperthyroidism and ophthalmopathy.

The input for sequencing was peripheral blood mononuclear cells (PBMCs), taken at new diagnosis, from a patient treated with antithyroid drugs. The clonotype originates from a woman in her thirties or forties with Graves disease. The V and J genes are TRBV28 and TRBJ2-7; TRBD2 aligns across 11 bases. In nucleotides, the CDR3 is TGTGCCAGCAGTTTGACTAGCGGGACTTACTCCTACGAGCAGTACTTC. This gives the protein CASSLTSGTYSYEQYF.